This T cell receptor (beta chain) is from a study of T cells in Graves' hyperthyroidism and ophthalmopathy. Amplified TCR beta CDR3 regions derived from RNA transcripts. The TCR CDR3 first-round RT-PCR relied on the HTBI primer set. TCRdb passed the multiplex PCR reads through MiXCR, listing each CDR3 protein once. The sample includes nearly 600,000 distinct CDR3 sequences, approximately 15% of them seen just once. V lost 0 bases to trimming and J lost 2 bases, with 13 bases between them. The CDR3 extends over 17 amino acids. This clonotype was seen repeatedly, ten times or more. Each patient was aged 18 to 65 and had newly diagnosed hyperthyroidism of under 2 months' duration. Exclusion of patients followed from uncontrolled infection, other autoimmune disease, pregnancy or lactation. Diagnosis relied on clinical symptoms, serum thyroxine and TRAb, thyroid ultrasound and orbital computed tomography.

The sequenced material came from blood. This chain uses TRBV12-3 or TRBV12-4 with TRBJ2-2; TRBD2 is a possible D gene (5 bases). The TCR comes from a woman in her 30s with Graves' hyperthyroidism that later progressed to Graves' ophthalmopathy. The DNA of the CDR3 is TGTGCCAGCAGTTTAGCCCTGACTACTGGTAACACCGGGGAGCTGTTTTTT. Translating it yields CASSLALTTGNTGELFF.